The next 8 T cell receptor beta chains were all read from a single sample in a study of post-analysis software for immune sequencing data (dated by TCRdb to 2013 to 2016). Library construction relied on PCR. The sample was run on an Illumina HiSeq 2500. To reduce PCR and sequencing biases, unique molecular identifiers were incorporated into the TCR beta cDNA libraries. TCRdb redid the processing of the public reads, applying fastp at Q25 and MiXCR, and retained in-frame beta chains. A single entry per CDR3 protein holds the most common genes and DNA from its merged rows. Present in this sample are under 900,000 distinct CDR3 sequences, roughly half of which were seen just once. The ten largest clones represent approximately 4.5% of the sample. Their cognate antigens are unknown. The full study reports these points: Patients showed significantly higher frequencies than controls for five TRBV segments, among them TRBV5-6, TRBV5-1 and TRBV20-1.

The sequenced material came from blood. Receptors were obtained from a girl aged 5 to 17 with multiple sclerosis.

The CDR3 DNA reads as TGTGCCAGCAGCCCACTTCTAGCGGAGAGCACAGATACGCAGTATTTT. The encoded protein is CASSPLLAESTDTQYF. The V and J genes are TRBV7-9 and TRBJ2-3; TRBD2 matches 7 bases. The CDR3 extends over 16 amino acids. V shed 5 bases and J 0 bases; nucleotides not matched to a gene: 8. Germline CDR1 reads SEHNR; CDR2 reads FQNEAQ (reference sequence).

This chain uses TRBV7-9 with TRBJ2-7; D is tentatively TRBD1 or TRBD2 (5 bases each). CDR1 and CDR2 from the germline V gene are SEHNR and FQNEAQ (reference sequence). The CDR3 consists of 14 residues. V was cut by 3 bases and J by 7 bases, with 16 bases left in between. CDR3: CASSFGTALQEQYF. CDR3 bases: TGTGCCAGCAGCTTCGGGACCGCGCTCCAGGAGCAGTACTTC.

The chain is built from TRBV18 and TRBJ1-2; D is possibly TRBD1 (5 bases). V was trimmed by 1 base and J by 8 bases, leaving 14 bases between them. The CDR3 spans 14 residues. The V gene's germline CDR1 is KGHSH and CDR2 LQKENI. The CDR3 region is CASSPRDSPRGYTF. In DNA, the CDR3 is TGTGCCAGCTCACCACGCGACAGCCCTCGCGGCTACACCTTC.

The chain links TRBV27 to TRBJ1-2; D is unresolved. CDR3 size: 13 residues. V was cut by 2 bases and J by 2 bases, with 6 bases left in between. Germline V gene lookup returns CDR1 MNHEY and CDR2 SMNVEV (reference sequence). As DNA, the CDR3 is TGTGCCAGCAGTTTAAAGGGAAACTATGGCTACACCTTC. Its translation is CASSLKGNYGYTF.

The CDR3 region has the DNA TGCGCCAACAGGAAACCGGGACAGGGAAAGGATAAGTACAATGAGCAGTTCTTC. Amino acids: CANRKPGQGKDKYNEQFF. The V and J genes are TRBV4-1 and TRBJ2-1, with 9 bases lining up with TRBD1. Germline V gives CDR1 MGHRA, CDR2 YSYEKL. The V and J ends lost 10 bases and 4 bases, in that order; junction bases with no gene match: 20. The CDR3 spans 18 residues.

The V and J genes are TRBV21-1 and TRBJ2-7; the D call of TRBD2 is as the table states it, not checked on the DNA. TRBV21-1 is reported as a pseudogene. This CDR3 has 17 residues. The CDR3: CASSPRPSLPPSVGQYF. Here the CDR3 DNA reads TGTGCCAGCAGCCCCCGGCCTAGCCTCCCGCCTTCCGTAGGGCAGTACTTC.

This chain joins TRBV20-1 and TRBJ2-1; a weak D match, TRBD2 (5 bases). Germline V CDR1 and CDR2: DFQATT, SNEGSKA (reference sequence). This CDR3 has 14 amino acids. V was cut by 6 bases and J by 4 bases, with 16 bases left in between. DNA for the CDR3: TGCAGTGCACCAAACGGGGTAGAGTACAATGAGCAGTTCTTC. It codes for CSAPNGVEYNEQFF.

The rearrangement uses TRBV7-8 and TRBJ1-2; D is possibly TRBD1 (6 bases). The germline V gene encodes CDR1 SGHVS and CDR2 FQNEAQ. Trimming shortened V by 4 bases and J by 6 bases, and 12 bases separated the two germline ends. The CDR3 contains 13 residues. DNA for the CDR3: TGTGCCAGCAGCTCCTGGGGGGCGGATGGCTACACCTTC. It yields the protein CASSSWGADGYTF.